The 26 T cell receptor beta chains below were found in one sample sequenced in a study of blood T cells in healthy people across ages. Using a J-beta primer mix together with a sample-barcoded 5' primer, a second PCR was run for about 6 to 12 cycles. Each CDR3 protein is one row after TCRdb ran MiXCR on the 5' RACE reads. The data show some 690,000 distinct CDR3 sequences, 22% seen once. The sequenced sample consisted of blood. These receptors were taken from a man between 65 and 85 years old in good health.

The chain uses TRBV19 and TRBJ1-5; no firm D call. V was shortened by 3 bases and J by 11 bases, with 17 bases between the two germline ends. The CDR3 has 14 residues. CDR1 is LNHDA, CDR2 SQIVND, per germline (reference sequence). CDR3 residues: CASSIVPAGRAQHF. The CDR3 region has the DNA TGTGCCAGTAGTATTGTCCCGGCCGGGAGGGCCCAGCATTTT.

The rearrangement links TRBV5-1 to TRBJ2-1; D uncertain. V shed 0 bases and J shed 6 bases, with 7 bases lying between them. Looked up from germline, CDR1 is SGHRS and CDR2 is YFSETQ. The CDR3 consists of 13 residues. The CDR3 DNA reads as TGCGCCAGCAGCTTGGGAAGGTTCAATGAGCAGTTCTTC. This gives the protein CASSLGRFNEQFF.

This clonotype showed up just a few times. V gene TRBV29-1 combines with J gene TRBJ2-1; D not certain. The CDR3 runs to 10 residues. Germline-derived CDR1 and CDR2 are SQVTM and ANQGSEA. The V and J ends lost 4 bases and 10 bases respectively, with 8 bases between them. The CDR3, as DNA: TGCAGCGTTGGTTCTGCCGAGCAGTTCTTC. Translated: CSVGSAEQFF.

This clonotype was recorded many times. The chain has TRBV9 and TRBJ2-1; 9 bases match TRBD2. The CDR3 totals 15 residues. The J segment lost 5 bases and the V segment lost 0 bases, leaving 3 bases of the junction unmatched. Germline CDR1 SGDLS, CDR2 YYNGEE. This CDR3 is CASSVASGAHNEQFF. DNA of the CDR3: TGTGCCAGCAGCGTAGCTAGCGGGGCCCACAATGAGCAGTTCTTC.

The gene calls are TRBV12-3 or TRBV12-4 and TRBJ2-3; 8 bases fit TRBD2. The CDR3 spans 12 residues. V was pared by 7 bases and J by 11 bases, with 8 bases of the junction left unmatched. This CDR3 reads CASKPGGDEQYF. The CDR3 nucleotides are TGTGCCAGCAAACCCGGGGGGGATGAGCAGTATTTT.

The chain couples TRBV24-1 to TRBJ1-2; D unclear. Trimming removed 7 bases from V and 12 bases from J, with 14 bases in between. Germline lookup yields CDR1 KGHDR and CDR2 SFDVKD. The CDR3 has 11 amino acids. CDR3 protein: CATSSAGTHTF. The CDR3 bases are TGTGCCACCAGCTCGGCGGGAACGCACACCTTC.

CDR3 protein: CSVARQGALGGELFF. The CDR3 DNA reads as TGCAGCGTTGCCAGACAGGGGGCGTTGGGCGGGGAGCTGTTTTTT. The rearrangement uses TRBV29-1 and TRBJ2-2; TRBD1 aligns across 10 bases. V trimming: 4 bases; J trimming: 7 bases; junction bases outside the gene matches: 9. Germline CDR1 SQVTM, CDR2 ANQGSEA. The CDR3 is 15 residues long.

The rearrangement uses TRBV4-1 and TRBJ1-2; the D gene is possibly TRBD1 (6 bases). Between the trimmed V and J ends, which lost 1 base and 4 bases, there was a span of 13 bases. This CDR3 contains 15 residues. Germline V gene data show CDR1 as MGHRA and CDR2 as YSYEKL. CDR3 amino acids: CASSQGTERLYGYTF. As DNA, the CDR3 is TGCGCCAGCAGCCAAGGGACAGAAAGACTCTATGGCTACACCTTC.

This clonotype was observed a few times. The chain is built from TRBV24-1 and TRBJ2-3; perhaps TRBD1 as D (6 bases). The length of the CDR3 is 15 residues. CDR1 KGHDR and CDR2 SFDVKD come from the germline V gene. The ends were cut back, 4 bases at V and 2 bases at J, with 12 bases in the middle. The DNA of the CDR3 is TGTGCCACCAGTGACCCTGACAGGTACACAGATACGCAGTATTTT. Translated, it gives CATSDPDRYTDTQYF.

This CDR3 is CASSANLGTAYEQYV. The DNA for the CDR3 is TGTGCCAGCAGCGCCAACCTAGGGACAGCCTACGAGCAGTACGTC. The chain uses TRBV7-4 and TRBJ2-7; 7 bases are shared with TRBD1. The length of the CDR3 is 15 residues. Germline CDR1 and CDR2: SGHVT and SQSDAQ. The trim removed 5 bases at V and 2 bases at J, leaving 9 bases unmatched.

This clonotype turned up a few times. The J gene is TRBJ2-1, the V gene TRBV5-1; perhaps TRBD1 as D (5 bases). Judging by the DNA end, TRBJ2-7 fits better; the J call may be wrong. The CDR3 loop spans 12 amino acids. The V gene's germline CDR1 is SGHRS and CDR2 YFSETQ. CDR3 loop: CASSKTDYEQYF. CDR3 nucleotides: TGCGCCAGCAGCAAGACAGATTACGAGCAGTACTTC.

J is TRBJ2-5 and V is TRBV5-1, with 7 positions matching TRBD2. Losses at the gene ends were 3 bases for V and 2 bases for J; bases not matched to a gene: 7. Germline V gene sequence: CDR1 SGHRS, CDR2 YFSETQ. This CDR3 is built from 15 residues. CDR3 DNA: TGCGCCAGCAGCTCCATGGGGGGGAAGCAAGAGACCCAGTACTTC. Protein product: CASSSMGGKQETQYF.

The chain uses TRBV28 and TRBJ2-7, with a tentative D call TRBD1 (6 bases). Germline CDR1 MDHEN, CDR2 SYDVKM. The CDR3 covers 13 residues. The V gene lost 8 bases and the J gene lost 1 base, with 12 bases spanning the gap. Here the CDR3 DNA reads TGTGCCAGCGGGACACATTCTTCCTACGAGCAGTACTTC. It encodes CASGTHSSYEQYF.

In its sample, this clonotype was seen a few times. The rearrangement uses TRBV3-1 and TRBJ2-5, with no clear D. The J call may be in error: the DNA end matches TRBJ2-7 better. Germline V gives CDR1 LGHDT, CDR2 YNNKEL (reference sequence). This CDR3 has 14 amino acids. The CDR3 DNA follows: TGTGCCAGCAGCCAACCCCTTCGGAGTAACGAGCAGTACTTC. Translating gives CASSQPLRSNEQYF.

The chain recombines TRBV6-5 with TRBJ2-5; no reliable D call. The tail of the sequence fits TRBJ2-1 better, so the J call may be wrong. This CDR3 region has 11 residues. CDR1 MNHEY and CDR2 SVGAGI come from the germline V gene. CDR3: CASSSRVEQFF. The CDR3 nucleotides are TGTGCCAGCAGCTCCCGGGTGGAGCAGTTCTTC.

This clonotype has only a few counts. This chain uses TRBV12-5 with TRBJ2-5; D remains ambiguous. CDR3 length: 13 residues. The germline V gene has CDR1 LGHNT and CDR2 FRNRAP. Trimming removed 1 base from V and 7 bases from J, with 10 bases in between. The DNA of the CDR3 is TGTGCTAGTGGTTTGGATAGTTTCGGGACCCAGTACTTC. It encodes CASGLDSFGTQYF.

This clonotype was counted ten times or more. The rearrangement links TRBV20-1 to TRBJ1-1, with D perhaps TRBD1 (5 bases). Trimming cost V 3 bases and J 5 bases, with 19 bases left between them. The CDR3 runs to 15 residues. Germline assignment: CDR1 DFQATT and CDR2 SNEGSKA (reference sequence). The CDR3 region is CSARGVRDPGTEAFF. The CDR3 bases are TGCAGTGCTAGGGGGGTACGGGACCCGGGGACTGAAGCTTTCTTT.

The J gene is TRBJ1-5, the V gene TRBV12-3 or TRBV12-4, with 7 bases aligning to TRBD1. The CDR3 sequence is 15 residues long. J gave up 6 bases and V 6 bases, and 11 bases lay outside the gene matches. Written as DNA, the CDR3 is TGTGCCAGCAGGAGATCGGCAGGGGACAGTCAGCCCCAGCATTTT. Its protein is CASRRSAGDSQPQHF.

The rearrangement joins TRBV6-6 to TRBJ1-6; weak D call: TRBD1 (6 bases). Germline V gene sequence: CDR1 MNHNY, CDR2 SVGAGI (reference sequence). V was clipped by 0 bases and J by 2 bases, with 8 bases between them. This CDR3 region has 16 residues. The CDR3 here is CASSYSRGAYNSPLHF. The CDR3 region has the DNA TGTGCCAGCAGTTACTCGAGGGGGGCCTATAATTCACCCCTCCACTTT.

This clonotype was counted only a few times. The chain employs TRBV15 and TRBJ1-1, with TRBD1 as a possible D gene (6 bases). This CDR3 contains 14 residues. Germline CDR1 is LNHNV and CDR2 is YYDKDF (reference sequence). Trimming shortened V by 0 bases and J by 7 bases, and 12 bases separated the two germline ends. CDR3 coding DNA: TGTGCCACCAGCAGAGACCGTCGGACAGATGAAGCTTTCTTT. Translated: CATSRDRRTDEAFF.

The table lists this clonotype with a few counts. The J gene is TRBJ2-1, the V gene TRBV12-3 or TRBV12-4; D gene uncertain. This CDR3 region has 13 residues. V lost 2 bases and J 4 bases, leaving 6 bases between the germline ends. The CDR3 DNA follows: TGTGCCAGCAGTTTACTACAATACAATGAGCAGTTCTTC. As protein: CASSLLQYNEQFF.

V usage is TRBV7-2 and J usage is TRBJ2-3, with a tentative D call TRBD2 (6 bases). This CDR3 comprises 14 residues. CDR1 is SGHTA, CDR2 FQGNSA, per germline. V lost 5 bases and J 2 bases, leaving 11 bases between the germline ends. CDR3 residues: CASSPGGATDTQYF. CDR3 bases: TGTGCCAGCAGCCCTGGAGGGGCCACAGATACGCAGTATTTT.

Only a few counts were recorded for this clonotype. The genes are TRBV11-3 and TRBJ2-4; 8 nucleotides line up with TRBD1. The CDR3 is made up of 16 amino acids. The J segment lost 7 bases and the V segment lost 5 bases, leaving 13 bases of the junction unmatched. Germline CDR1 SGHNT, CDR2 YENEEA. As DNA, the CDR3 is TGTGCCAGCAGCCCACTCACCAGGGGGCTATGGAACATTCAGTACTTC. Translating gives CASSPLTRGLWNIQYF.

The genes are TRBV20-1 and TRBJ2-5; no clear D gene. CDR3 size: 14 residues. From germline, CDR1 is DFQATT and CDR2 SNEGSKA (reference sequence). The V end lost 0 bases, the J end lost 5 bases, and 13 bases lay between the germline ends. This CDR3 is CSARDRLVVETQYF. CDR3 DNA: TGCAGTGCTAGAGATCGGTTGGTAGTGGAGACCCAGTACTTC.

This clonotype was found a few times. The V and J genes are TRBV18 and TRBJ2-7; D is uncertain. Trimming took 3 bases from V and 2 from J, leaving 14 bases between them. The CDR3 runs to 15 residues. Germline CDR1 is KGHSH and CDR2 is LQKENI. CDR3 protein: CASSPLSAETYEQYF. Here the CDR3 DNA reads TGTGCCAGCTCACCGCTTTCGGCAGAGACCTACGAGCAGTACTTC.

The rearrangement joins TRBV20-1 to TRBJ2-1; 11 bases are shared with TRBD2. The germline gives CDR1 DFQATT, CDR2 SNEGSKA (reference sequence). J was trimmed by 3 bases and V by 5 bases; bases with no gene match: 12. This CDR3 spans 17 amino acids. CDR3 nucleotides: TGCAGTGCTGGGACTGGGACTAGCGGAAACCACTACAATGAGCAGTTCTTC. This codes for CSAGTGTSGNHYNEQFF.